Following are 5 T cell receptor beta chains from one sample sequenced in a study of shared T cell receptors in the human thymus. The assay was immunoSEQ multiplex PCR, and TCRdb's table has in-frame clones only and misses some. The sample lists roughly 660,000 clones; roughly 90% were seen once. The data were also submitted as part of a second study, on human thymus T cells.

The sample was thymocytes. These receptors originate from a boy less than two years old with a congenital heart defect.

The rearrangement joins TRBV11-2 to TRBJ2-5, with 10 bases identical to TRBD2. Germline CDR1 SGHAT, CDR2 FQNNGV. V shed 1 base and J 5 bases; nucleotides not matched to a gene: 4. This CDR3 comprises 15 residues. In DNA, the CDR3 is TGTGCCAGCAGCTTAGCACTAGCGGGGAGGGAGACCCAGTACTTC. It translates to CASSLALAGRETQYF.

The chain uses TRBV5-1 and TRBJ2-3, with 12 bases matching TRBD2. This CDR3 is 16 amino acids long. CDR1 SGHRS and CDR2 YFSETQ come from the germline V gene. J was trimmed by 5 bases and V by 4 bases; bases with no gene match: 8. The CDR3 region is CASSRLAGEVVDTQYF. The CDR3 bases are TGCGCCAGCAGCAGACTAGCGGGGGAGGTCGTAGATACGCAGTATTTT.

The chain joins TRBV2 to TRBJ2-5; 11 positions agree with TRBD2. CDR3 size: 15 residues. CDR1 SNHLY and CDR2 FYNNEI come from the germline V gene. J gave up 4 bases and V 6 bases, and 7 bases lay outside the gene matches. CDR3 amino acids: CASRAFSGRGETQYF. The CDR3 DNA reads TGTGCCAGCAGAGCCTTTAGCGGGAGGGGAGAGACCCAGTACTTC. Full variable domain (rest looked up from reference TRBV2 and TRBJ2-5): EPEVTQTPSHQVTQMGQEVILRCVPISNHLYFYWYRQILGQKVEFLVSFYNNEISEKSEIFDDQFSVERPDGSNFTLKIRSTKLEDSAMYFCASRAFSGRGETQYFGPGTRLLVL.

This sequence joins TRBV5-6 and TRBJ2-7; 14 positions match TRBD2. V shed 5 bases, J shed 1 base, and the junction held 2 bases outside the gene matches. This CDR3 is built from 15 residues. Germline V gives CDR1 SGHDT, CDR2 YYEEEE. CDR3 in amino acids: CASSRTSGRSYEQYF. Here the CDR3 DNA reads TGTGCCAGCAGTCGGACTAGCGGGAGGTCCTACGAGCAGTACTTC.

This chain joins TRBV27 and TRBJ2-2, with D perhaps TRBD1 (6 bases). The CDR3 loop spans 19 amino acids. Trimming pared 1 base from V and 5 bases from J, leaving 23 bases between. Looked up from germline, CDR1 is MNHEY and CDR2 is SMNVEV (reference sequence). The CDR3 coding sequence is TGTGCCAGCAGTTTATACCCCACAGGCCACAGGGTCTGGACCGGGGAGCTGTTTTTT. It encodes CASSLYPTGHRVWTGELFF.